One T cell receptor (beta chain) is described in this entry. The antigen remains unidentified. Other DNA sequences of this sample code for an identical CDR3. This sample stems from a study of shared clonotypes between healthy human individuals. Study findings and constraints: Few donors limited the genetic and exposure-history diversity represented. Even with large depth, rarefaction showed that sorted-subset sequencing was incomplete.

Assay used: immunoSEQ multiplex PCR; TCRdb lists only in-frame clones, some missing. The sample lists around 2.3 million clones, approximately 94% occurring once. The TCR comes from a man between 18 and 35 years old in good health. Source material: naive CD4+ T cells sorted from blood. Regarding subset: CD45RA+ positively selected.

This CDR3 reads CASSRDGNQPQHF. CDR3 DNA sequence: TGTGCCAGCTCAAGGGACGGGAATCAGCCCCAGCATTTT. The V and J genes are TRBV18 and TRBJ1-5, with TRBD1 as a possible D gene (5 bases). Trimming removed 5 bases at V and 4 bases at J, with 9 bases between. Germline loops: CDR1 KGHSH, CDR2 LQKENI. The length of the CDR3 is 13 residues. The whole variable domain, remainder taken from reference TRBV18 and TRBJ1-5, is NAGVMQNPRHLVRRRGQEARLRCSPMKGHSHVYWYRQLPEEGLKFMVYLQKENIIDESGMPKERFSAEFPKEGPSILRIQQVVRGDSAAYFCASSRDGNQPQHFGDGTRLSIL.